This passage covers 18 T cell receptor beta chains from one sample sequenced in a study of T cell responses to AZD1222 COVID-19 vaccine. Profiled with immunoSEQ multiplex PCR; TCRdb holds only in-frame clones, not every one. The data hold around 130,000 clones, with approximately 93% observed a single time. The sample was peripheral blood, taken on day 0 of AZD1222 vaccination. The receptors shown here come from an adult in good health.

This clone came up once. V usage is TRBV15 and J usage is TRBJ1-5, with D maybe TRBD1 (5 bases). With 1 base removed from V and 3 bases from J, the gap between germline ends came to 13 bases. This CDR3 is built from 16 residues. CDR1 is LNHNV, CDR2 YYDKDF, per germline (reference sequence). CDR3 in amino acids: CATSRVLTGSNQPQHF. Written as DNA, the CDR3 is TGTGCCACCAGCAGAGTATTAACAGGTTCCAATCAGCCCCAGCATTTT.

This rearrangement joins TRBV30 to TRBJ2-2; D is possibly TRBD1 (7 bases). The ends were cut back, 4 bases at V and 1 base at J, with 13 bases in the middle. The length of the CDR3 is 15 residues. Germline CDR1 and CDR2: GTSNPN and SVGIG (reference sequence). DNA of the CDR3: TGTGCCTGGAACCGCGGGACAGAGAACACCGGGGAGCTGTTTTTT. It encodes CAWNRGTENTGELFF. The full variable domain, with the rest looked up from reference TRBV30 and TRBJ2-2, is SQTIHQWPATLVQPVGSPLSLECTVEGTSNPNLYWYRQAAGRGLQLLFYSVGIGQISSEVPQNLSASRPQDRQFILSSKKLLLSDSGFYLCAWNRGTENTGELFFGEGSRLTVL.

V is TRBV28 and J is TRBJ2-6; 12 bases match TRBD2. Germline V gene lookup returns CDR1 MDHEN and CDR2 SYDVKM. The trim removed 7 bases at V and 3 bases at J, leaving 7 bases unmatched. The CDR3 runs to 17 residues. The chain's CDR3 is CASTSSGRAVGANVLTF. The CDR3 DNA follows: TGTGCCAGCACTTCTAGCGGGAGGGCGGTTGGGGCCAACGTCCTGACTTTC.

This clone appeared once. The chain combines TRBV3-1 (or the pseudogene TRBV3-2) with TRBJ1-2; D gene uncertain. The germline V gene has CDR1 LGHDT and CDR2 YNNKEL (reference sequence). The CDR3 contains 15 residues. Trimming removed 1 base from V and 4 bases from J, with 13 bases in between. The CDR3 nucleotides are TGTGCCAGCAGCCAAGGGACCACTGTGGTCTATGGCTACACCTTC. As protein: CASSQGTTVVYGYTF.

The V and J genes are TRBV6-5 and TRBJ2-1; TRBD2 matches at 10 bases. Trimming cost V 6 bases and J 9 bases; bases outside gene matches: 2. This CDR3 comprises 12 residues. CDR1 and CDR2 (germline): MNHEY, SVGAGI. CDR3 sequence: CASSGLAAEQFF. In nucleotides, the CDR3 is TGTGCCAGCAGCGGACTAGCGGCTGAGCAGTTCTTC.

The chain has TRBV30 and TRBJ1-1, with 7 nucleotides matching TRBD1. This CDR3 region has 13 residues. Per germline, CDR1 GTSNPN and CDR2 SVGIG (reference sequence). V gave up 5 bases and J gave up 3 bases; unmatched junction bases: 6. CDR3 coding DNA: TGTGCCTGGGACAGGGAGCCGGACACTGAAGCTTTCTTT. Residues: CAWDREPDTEAFF. The whole variable domain, filled in from reference TRBV30 and TRBJ1-1, reads SQTIHQWPATLVQPVGSPLSLECTVEGTSNPNLYWYRQAAGRGLQLLFYSVGIGQISSEVPQNLSASRPQDRQFILSSKKLLLSDSGFYLCAWDREPDTEAFFGQGTRLTVV.

The gene calls are TRBV18 and TRBJ2-1; perhaps TRBD1 as D (6 bases). V lost 1 base and J lost 6, with 22 bases in between. This CDR3 has 18 amino acids. The V gene's germline CDR1 is KGHSH and CDR2 LQKENI. The chain's CDR3 is CASSPQMSTGRVGNEQFF. The CDR3 DNA follows: TGTGCCAGCTCACCACAAATGTCGACAGGTAGGGTTGGCAATGAGCAGTTCTTC.

J is TRBJ2-2 and V is TRBV7-2; D unresolved. CDR3 length equals 13 residues. V was pared by 6 bases and J by 4 bases, with 9 bases between. Germline CDR1 reads SGHTA; CDR2 reads FQGNSA. CDR3 loop: CASRQTITGELFF. CDR3 in DNA: TGTGCCAGCAGGCAGACCATCACCGGGGAGCTGTTTTTT.

The V and J genes are TRBV7-9 and TRBJ2-7; TRBD1 agrees at 12 bases. Germline assignment: CDR1 SEHNR and CDR2 FQNEAQ (reference sequence). CDR3 length: 15 amino acids. The trim removed 6 bases at V and 6 bases at J, leaving 9 bases unmatched. The CDR3 protein is CASRRGTGGASEQYF. The DNA of the CDR3 is TGTGCCAGCAGGCGTGGGACAGGGGGCGCAAGCGAGCAGTACTTC. The variable domain in full, with the rest retrieved from reference TRBV7-9 and TRBJ2-7, is DTGVSQNPRHKITKRGQNVTFRCDPISEHNRLYWYRQTLGQGPEFLTYFQNEAQLEKSRLLSDRFSAERPKGSFSTLEIQRTEQGDSAMYLCASRRGTGGASEQYFGPGTRLTVT.

This clone was counted between two and nine times. The V gene is TRBV19, the J gene TRBJ1-3; a possible D gene is TRBD1 (5 bases). The CDR3 has 14 amino acids. Germline V gene sequence: CDR1 LNHDA, CDR2 SQIVND (reference sequence). V lost 5 bases to trimming and J lost 4 bases, with 12 bases between them. The CDR3 region has the DNA TGTGCCAGTAGTTGGCCGGGGCGCGGAAACACCATATATTTT. Its translation: CASSWPGRGNTIYF.

The chain recombines TRBV19 with TRBJ1-3; D is unclear. Trimming removed 5 bases at V and 4 bases at J, with 6 bases between. CDR3 size: 12 residues. CDR1 is LNHDA, CDR2 SQIVND, per germline (reference sequence). The CDR3 loop is CASSFTGNTIYF. The CDR3 DNA follows: TGTGCCAGTAGTTTTACAGGAAACACCATATATTTT.

This clone has just one count. The gene calls are TRBV10-3 and TRBJ1-1; TRBD1 is a possible D gene (5 bases). Germline V CDR1 and CDR2: ENHRY, SYGVKD. V lost 11 bases and J 4 bases, leaving 17 bases between the germline ends. CDR3 length: 13 amino acids. CDR3 sequence: CAGTGGRGTEAFF. The CDR3 coding sequence is TGTGCCGGAACCGGGGGAAGAGGCACTGAAGCTTTCTTT.

The chain joins TRBV28 to TRBJ1-1; D may be TRBD1 (6 bases). V shed 5 bases and J shed 3 bases, with 13 bases lying between them. The CDR3 totals 14 residues. In germline, CDR1 is MDHEN, CDR2 SYDVKM. For the CDR3, the DNA is TGTGCCAGCAGTCAGCGGGGGCAGGACACTGAAGCTTTCTTT. Its protein product is CASSQRGQDTEAFF.

The chain joins TRBV24-1 to TRBJ2-1; D may be TRBD2 (5 bases). Trimming removed 10 bases from V and 5 bases from J, with 26 bases in between. The CDR3 has 17 amino acids. Germline V lookup: CDR1 KGHDR, CDR2 SFDVKD. The CDR3 region is CATPREGKGSNDNEQFF. Written as DNA, the CDR3 is TGTGCCACTCCACGAGAGGGAAAGGGAAGTAACGACAATGAGCAGTTCTTC.

The chain is built from TRBV19 and TRBJ1-1; TRBD1 matches 9 bases. V trimming: 1 base; J trimming: 5 bases; junction bases outside the gene matches: 11. The CDR3 spans 17 residues. Per the germline V gene, CDR1 is LNHDA and CDR2 is SQIVND (reference sequence). The CDR3 loop is CASSIVPMGTGNTEAFF. The CDR3 nucleotides are TGTGCCAGTAGTATAGTCCCCATGGGGACAGGGAATACTGAAGCTTTCTTT.

The rearrangement joins TRBV12-5 to TRBJ2-1, with a tentative D call TRBD2 (5 bases). Germline V CDR1 and CDR2: LGHNT, FRNRAP. The V gene lost 7 bases and the J gene lost 0 bases, with 13 bases spanning the gap. The CDR3 is 15 amino acids. This chain's CDR3 is CASAFSESSYNEQFF. The DNA for the CDR3 is TGTGCTAGTGCCTTTAGCGAAAGCTCCTACAATGAGCAGTTCTTC.

The chain uses TRBV7-3 and TRBJ1-3; D is possibly TRBD1 (5 bases). V was trimmed by 6 bases and J by 4 bases, leaving 19 bases between them. Germline V gives CDR1 SGHTA, CDR2 FQGTGA. This CDR3 has 16 amino acids. CDR3 sequence reads: CASSPSPGEGGNTIYF. The CDR3 DNA reads TGTGCCAGCAGTCCTTCTCCGGGGGAAGGGGGAAACACCATATATTTT.

The chain links TRBV5-1 to TRBJ1-4; D is uncertain. Trimming removed 1 base at V and 9 bases at J, with 10 bases between. The CDR3 is made up of 13 amino acids. Germline values: CDR1 SGHRS, CDR2 YFSETQ. CDR3 DNA: TGCGCCAGCAGCTTGAATTCCGGACAAAAACTGTTTTTT. It translates to CASSLNSGQKLFF.